The source of this T cell receptor beta chain is a study of CD4 T cells in relation to SARS-CoV-2 and coronaviruses listed by TCRdb under 2021. A note on the overall study: In the ViraFEST assay, PBMCs were cultured with antigen for about eleven days, after which TCR beta CDR3s were sequenced to identify clonal expansions specific to the antigen. A different, Illumina-based TCR-beta assay was used to sequence expansion assays from other donors in the study. Patient-derived lymphoblastoid cell lines were used to map the HLA restriction of shared crossreactive spike epitopes. Memory CD4+ T cell crossreactivity between SARS-CoV-2 and common cold coronavirus spike proteins was assessed at the TCR clonotype level in the study. The Adaptive Biotechnologies TCR-sequencing kit was used to sequence samples from three pre-COVID donors and the naive versus memory experiments, whereas other data were Illumina-based. An HIV-1 Nef peptide pool or a no-peptide culture served as the negative reference condition.

CD4+ T cells from unexposed donors were collected before the COVID-19 pandemic (2011-2018). After more than 9 days of culture, CD4+ T cells were isolated with the EasySep CD4+ T cell isolation kit. Unexposed donor CD4+ T cells were tested for reactivity to SARS-CoV-2 S and N and four common cold coronavirus spike pools, as cell number allowed. Each well held approximately 2.1 million PBMCs cultured in IMDM containing approximately 4.7% human AB serum and roughly 9.3 IU/ml IL-2. Half of the culture medium was replaced with fresh IL-2-containing medium on days 3 and 7. In general, every peptide culture condition was set up in three replicate wells. The leukapheresis product for the unexposed donors was obtained through commercial purchase. Ficoll-Paque PLUS gradient centrifugation was used to isolate PBMCs from either whole blood or leukapheresis product. PBMCs were either used fresh in the expansion assay or cryopreserved at -140 degrees C. The QIAamp Micro DNA Kit was used to extract genomic DNA from the CD4+ T cells.

CDR1 is given as SGHTS and CDR2 as YDEGEE, both from the germline V gene. There are 13 amino acids in the CDR3, from cysteine to phenylalanine inclusive. Only the CDR3 part of the read is kept: 39 bases, read in frame from the first base. V trim: 0 bases; J trim: 11 bases; unmatched bases: 5. Details on this clone: Its recognized antigen is unknown. Base qualities were left out, and no much larger clone turns up one base away.

What the work shows at the level of the full study, not this receptor alone: Memory CD4+ clonotypes crossrecognizing SARS-CoV-2 and at least one common cold coronavirus spike were found in 50% to 80% of donors. Because no donor provided both pre-pandemic and post-infection samples, tracing the source of pre-existing responses was limited. Crossreactivity analysis centred on spike protein, so crossreactivity against other viral proteins was not assessed. The study was limited by small numbers of patients and tested TCRs. Significantly weaker SARS-CoV-2-driven expansion was shown by crossreactive clones than by monoreactive clones, consistent with antigenic imprinting.

The library was made by the immunoSEQ multiplex PCR assay. The original pipeline was this. Preprocessing removed nonproductive sequences and CDR3s not starting with C, not ending with F or W, or shorter than 7 amino acids. Antigen-specific clonotypes were called with the MANAFEST web app on the basis of expansion relative to the reference and to other culture wells. A clone counted as positive if significantly expanded in 2 of 3 replicate wells versus the reference culture at FDR below 0.05. A further requirement for positive clones was significant expansion compared with all other tandem wells, along with an odds ratio above 5. CDR3 homology was measured as pairwise Levenshtein distance, computed with the stringdist R package after trimming three terminal residues from each end. The table was pulled from immuneACCESS by TCRdb, which kept in-frame rearrangements only. Such tables lose some clones; where checked, under half of the loss comes from unresolved V genes, and the rest has no known cause. V, J and clone size are those of that table, while D and trimming were read from the DNA. The sample table contains tens of thousands of clones; only one count was recorded for about 80% of them. Around 29% of the sample is in the top ten clones.

This TCR derives from a human donor in good health. The material sequenced was CD4+ T cells from PBMCs, cultured in vitro. The chain is assembled from TRBV5-8 and TRBJ1-1; TRBD1 aligns with 9 central bases. The bases read TGTGCCAGCAGCTTGGCCGGTGGGACAGGGGCTTTCTTT. Its product reads: CASSLAGGTGAFF.